Sequencing of this TCR beta chain was carried out in a study of blood T cell repertoires in COVID-19. Repertoires were generated with immunoSEQ multiplex PCR, while TCRdb's copy carries only in-frame clones and drops some. The repertoire holds about 140,000 clones, with 82% as singletons. From germline, CDR1 is MGHDK and CDR2 SYGVNS. The CDR3 consists of 14 residues. V was shortened by 1 base and J by 8 bases, with 11 bases between the two germline ends. This rearrangement joins TRBV25-1 to TRBJ1-4; D may be TRBD1 (5 bases). The sequenced material came from peripheral blood. The source is a woman older than 75 with acute or convalescent COVID-19. The CDR3: CASSELQGDEKLFF. CDR3 nucleotides: TGTGCCAGCAGTGAATTGCAGGGTGACGAAAAACTGTTTTTT.